This entry features one T cell receptor (beta chain) sequence. The study assigned cohorts using participant-reported clinical history. V lost 0 bases and J lost 0, with 2 bases in between. Germline V gene sequence: CDR1 MNHEY, CDR2 SVGAGI. The length of the CDR3 is 13 residues. Profiled with immunoSEQ multiplex PCR; TCRdb holds only in-frame clones, not every one. The table includes under 350,000 clones, approximately 88% detected once. The sample originates from a study of blood T cell repertoires in COVID-19. Specimen: PBMCs or T cells enriched from blood (not recorded which). The receptor was isolated from a woman between 35 and 50 years old who had recovered from COVID-19. This chain links TRBV6-5 with TRBJ2-5; D is undetermined. CDR3 loop: CASSYSYQETQYF. The CDR3 DNA reads TGTGCCAGCAGTTACTCCTACCAAGAGACCCAGTACTTC.